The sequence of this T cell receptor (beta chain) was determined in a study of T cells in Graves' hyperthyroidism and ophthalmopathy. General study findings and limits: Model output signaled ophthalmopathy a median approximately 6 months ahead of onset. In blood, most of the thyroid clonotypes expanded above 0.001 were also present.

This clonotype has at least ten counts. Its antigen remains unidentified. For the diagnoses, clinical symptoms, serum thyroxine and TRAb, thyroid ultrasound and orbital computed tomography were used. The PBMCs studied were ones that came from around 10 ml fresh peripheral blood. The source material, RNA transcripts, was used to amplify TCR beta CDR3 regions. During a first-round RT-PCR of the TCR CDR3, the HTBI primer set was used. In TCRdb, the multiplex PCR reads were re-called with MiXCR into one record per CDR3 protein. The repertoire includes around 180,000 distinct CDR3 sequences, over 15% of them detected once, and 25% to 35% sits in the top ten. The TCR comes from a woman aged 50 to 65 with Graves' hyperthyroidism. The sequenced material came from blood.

In DNA form, the CDR3 reads TGCAGTGCTAGAGTGACTAGCGGGGGGGCTCGCGAGCAGTACTTC. Its translation: CSARVTSGGAREQYF. The chain joins TRBV20-1 to TRBJ2-7; 14 bases are shared with TRBD2. V lost 1 base and J lost 6; bases outside the gene matches: 5. Germline lookup yields CDR1 DFQATT and CDR2 SNEGSKA (reference sequence). This CDR3 contains 15 residues.